This record covers a single T cell receptor beta chain. This sample was included in a study of blood T cell repertoires in COVID-19. Overall study: PBMCs, B-cell-depleted T cells, or T cells provided the cDNA or gDNA that made up the material.

Sequenced by immunoSEQ multiplex PCR; TCRdb stores in-frame clones only, minus some. The table records about 250,000 clones, roughly 87% of them present only once. The sample was peripheral blood. This receptor was taken from a man aged 18 to 30 with active or convalescent COVID-19.

The CDR3: CASSLSSGGPDTQYF. CDR3 coding DNA: TGTGCCAGCAGCTTATCTAGCGGGGGACCAGATACGCAGTATTTT. The chain has TRBV11-3 and TRBJ2-3, with 10 bases that match TRBD2. The V gene end was trimmed by 2 bases and the J gene end by 4 bases; junction bases not matched to a gene: 3. Germline V gene sequence: CDR1 SGHNT, CDR2 YENEEA. This CDR3 has 15 residues.